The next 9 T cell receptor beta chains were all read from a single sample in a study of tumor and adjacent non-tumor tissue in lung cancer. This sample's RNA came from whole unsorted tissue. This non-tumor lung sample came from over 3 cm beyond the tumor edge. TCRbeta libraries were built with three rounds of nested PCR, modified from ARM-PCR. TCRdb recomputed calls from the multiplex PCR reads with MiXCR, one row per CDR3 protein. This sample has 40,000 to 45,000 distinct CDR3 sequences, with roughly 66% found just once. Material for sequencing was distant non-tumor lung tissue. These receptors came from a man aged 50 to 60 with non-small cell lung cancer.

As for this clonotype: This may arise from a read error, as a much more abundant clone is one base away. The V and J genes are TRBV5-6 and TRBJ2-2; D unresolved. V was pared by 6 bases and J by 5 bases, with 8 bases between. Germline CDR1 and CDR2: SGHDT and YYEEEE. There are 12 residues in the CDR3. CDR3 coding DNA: TGTGCCAGCAACTTCGGGACCGGGGAGCTGTTTTTT. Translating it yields CASNFGTGELFF.

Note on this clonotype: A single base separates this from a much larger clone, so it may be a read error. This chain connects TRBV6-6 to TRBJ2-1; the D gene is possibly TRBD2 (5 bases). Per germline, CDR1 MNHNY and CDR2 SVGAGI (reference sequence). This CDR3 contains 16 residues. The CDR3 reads CANSYSIGSPSGEQFF. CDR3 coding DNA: TGTGCCAACAGTTACTCGATAGGGAGCCCTTCAGGTGAGCAGTTCTTC.

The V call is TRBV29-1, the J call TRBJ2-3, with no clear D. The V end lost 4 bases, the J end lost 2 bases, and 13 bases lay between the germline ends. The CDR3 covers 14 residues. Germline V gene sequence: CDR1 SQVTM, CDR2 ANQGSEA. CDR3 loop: CSVVQWFFTDTQYF. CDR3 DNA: TGCAGCGTTGTCCAGTGGTTTTTCACAGATACGCAGTATTTT.

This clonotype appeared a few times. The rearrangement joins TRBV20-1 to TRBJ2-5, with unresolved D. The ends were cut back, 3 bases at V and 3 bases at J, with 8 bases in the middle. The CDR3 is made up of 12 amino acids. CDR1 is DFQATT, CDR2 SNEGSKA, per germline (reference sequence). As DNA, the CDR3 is TGCAGTGCTAGTCAACAGAAAGAGACCCAGTACTTC. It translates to CSASQQKETQYF.

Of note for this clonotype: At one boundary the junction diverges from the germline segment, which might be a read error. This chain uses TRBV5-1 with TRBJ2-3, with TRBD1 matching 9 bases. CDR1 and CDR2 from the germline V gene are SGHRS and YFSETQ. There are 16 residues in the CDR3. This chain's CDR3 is CACSSEQGARTDTQYF. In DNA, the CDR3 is TGCGCCTGCAGTTCGGAACAGGGGGCCCGCACAGATACGCAGTATTTT.

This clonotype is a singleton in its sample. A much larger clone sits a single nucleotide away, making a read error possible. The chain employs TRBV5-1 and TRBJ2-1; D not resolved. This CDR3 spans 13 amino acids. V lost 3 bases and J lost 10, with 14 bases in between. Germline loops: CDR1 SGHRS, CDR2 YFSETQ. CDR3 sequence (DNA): TGCGCCAGCAGCTGGATCGTGGGTAAGGAGCAGTTCTTC. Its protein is CASSWIVGKEQFF.

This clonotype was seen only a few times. The CDR3 nucleotides are TGTGCCAGCGGCGGGACAGTAAATCAGCCCCAGCATTTT. Residues: CASGGTVNQPQHF. This chain uses TRBV28 with TRBJ1-5, with 7 positions matching TRBD1. The CDR3 is made up of 13 amino acids. The junction had 5 bases not matched to a gene; V was cut back by 8 bases and J by 4 bases. Germline CDR1 MDHEN, CDR2 SYDVKM.

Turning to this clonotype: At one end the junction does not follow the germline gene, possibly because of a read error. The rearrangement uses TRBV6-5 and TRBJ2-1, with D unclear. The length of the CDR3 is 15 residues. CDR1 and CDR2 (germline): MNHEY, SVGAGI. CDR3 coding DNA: TGTGCCAGCAGCCTGACTGGAATCTCCTACAACGAGCAGTTCTTC. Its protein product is CASSLTGISYNEQFF.

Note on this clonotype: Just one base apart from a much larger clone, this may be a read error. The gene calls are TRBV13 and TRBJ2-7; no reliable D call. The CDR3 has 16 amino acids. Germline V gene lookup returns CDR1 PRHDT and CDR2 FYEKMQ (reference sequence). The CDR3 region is CASSLALEGSSYKQYF. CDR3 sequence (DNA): TGTGCCAGCAGCTTAGCCTTGGAAGGTAGCTCCTACAAGCAGTACTTC.